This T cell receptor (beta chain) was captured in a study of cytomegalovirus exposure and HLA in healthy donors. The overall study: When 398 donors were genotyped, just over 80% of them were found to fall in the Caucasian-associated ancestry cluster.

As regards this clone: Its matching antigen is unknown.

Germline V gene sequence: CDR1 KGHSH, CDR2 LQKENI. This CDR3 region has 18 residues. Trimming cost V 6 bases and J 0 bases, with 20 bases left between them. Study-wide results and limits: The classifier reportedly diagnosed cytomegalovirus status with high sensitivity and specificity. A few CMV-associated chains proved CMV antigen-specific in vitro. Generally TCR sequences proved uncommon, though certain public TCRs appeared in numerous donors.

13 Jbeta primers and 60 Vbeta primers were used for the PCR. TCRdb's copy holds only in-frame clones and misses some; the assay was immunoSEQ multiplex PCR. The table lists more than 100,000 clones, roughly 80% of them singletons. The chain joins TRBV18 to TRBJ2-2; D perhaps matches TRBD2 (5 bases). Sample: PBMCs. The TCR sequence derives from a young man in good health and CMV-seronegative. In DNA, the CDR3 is TGTGCCAGCTCTCCCCGTCCCTGGCTAGCAGCGAACACCGGGGAGCTGTTTTTT. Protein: CASSPRPWLAANTGELFF.